This T cell receptor (beta chain) is drawn from a study of OX40 agonist ivuxolimab in advanced cancers. For the wider study: Ivuxolimab was an agonistic, fully human IgG2 monoclonal antibody directed against OX40 (CD134), a costimulatory receptor. Intravenous ivuxolimab was administered to patients every 2 weeks at six dose levels: 0.01, 0.1, 0.3, 1.5, 3 and 10 mg/kg. Of the 50 to 55 dose-escalation patients, hepatocellular carcinoma was present in about 19, melanoma in approximately 15, renal cell carcinoma in 9 and head and neck cancer in 9. In the dose-escalation cohort, roughly four fifths of patients were male, and the mean age was roughly 60 years, with a range of roughly 20 to 80. Prior anti-PD-1, anti-PD-L1 or anti-CTLA-4 therapy was permitted, and checkpoint inhibitors had been received by 30% to 40% of dose-escalation patients. Partial responses occurred in three dose-escalation patients: two with cutaneous melanoma and one with hepatocellular carcinoma. Peripheral TCRbeta sequencing was intended to test whether TCR sequence diversity was altered and clonal T-cell expansion was caused by ivuxolimab. The paper covers the monotherapy dose-escalation part of the phase I ivuxolimab trial, which included N ≈ 50 patients. What the research found in general, with its limitations: After ivuxolimab, more expanded clones were found on average in CD8+ T cells than in CD4+ T cells. Low levels of normalized T-cell clonal expansion were also seen in some patients who did not respond. Partial responders in the 0.1-3.0 mg/kg groups had among the lowest normalized peripheral clonal expansion, especially among CD8+ T cells. Clonal expansion of both CD4+ and CD8+ blood T cells was observed from baseline to week 6 at doses 0.1 to 3.0 mg/kg. The antigen specificity of the peripheral T cells that underwent clonal expansion was not determined.

To sequence the TCRbeta CDR3 region, genomic DNA was isolated from the sorted cells. The immunoSEQ Assay was used for sequencing of TCRbeta CDR3 regions. Imported from immuneACCESS, the table was reduced by TCRdb to in-frame sequences with V and J called. These copies leave out some clones; in studies compared against another copy, an unresolved V gene accounts for under half, and the cause of the remainder is not known. The sample table contains roughly 76,000 clones; only one count was recorded for around nine tenths of them. The ten top clones hold about 5.5% of the sample. V has 5 bases trimmed and J has 5 bases trimmed; junction bases matching no gene number 16. CDR3 length: 17 amino acids, cysteine to phenylalanine. The entry retains the CDR3 DNA only, 51 bases that are in frame from base 1. Taken from the germline V gene (reference sequence), the CDR1 and CDR2 loops are GTSNPN and SVGIG. The trial excluded patients who had a history of autoimmune disease or who were on systemic immunosuppression. In every dose cohort, peripheral blood was drawn for TCR sequencing at baseline, cycle 4 day 1, and cycle 7 day 1. Samples were obtained from an open-label, multicenter, first-in-human phase I dose-escalation trial of ivuxolimab. Adults with locally advanced or metastatic melanoma, renal cell carcinoma, hepatocellular carcinoma or head and neck squamous cell carcinoma were enrolled in the trial. Before TCR sequencing, CD4+ and CD8+ T cells were separately sorted from peripheral blood.

Remarks on this clone: The clone's antigen remains unknown. No qualities accompany the bases; no much larger clone lies one base away.

The sequencing used CD4+ or CD8+ T cells sorted from blood, collected in a trial of the OX40 agonist ivuxolimab. Recombination connected TRBV30 to TRBJ2-2; 8 bases in the middle match TRBD2. This TCR came from an adult with an advanced solid tumor such as melanoma, head and neck, liver or kidney cancer. The DNA reads TGTGCCTGGGACTCGAGGGGGACTAGAGTTTTAACCGGGGAGCTGTTTTTT. The resulting protein is CAWDSRGTRVLTGELFF.